This TCR beta chain was identified during a study of shared clonotypes between healthy human individuals. From germline, CDR1 is SNHLY and CDR2 FYNNEI. V lost 8 bases, J lost 7 bases, and 6 bases stayed unmatched. The CDR3 contains 12 residues. Naive CD8 cells were CD45RO-negative, positively selected for CCR7, excluding terminally differentiated effector memory CD45RA+ cells. Every contributor of samples was a Caucasian grown-up residing in Nashville, Tennessee. Findings and limits, study-wide: Blood was the only sampled material, and tissue repertoires likely differ. Rarefaction indicated that sorted-subset sequencing remained incomplete although depth was large.

The table came from immunoSEQ multiplex PCR; TCRdb's copy has only in-frame clones and leaves some out. The sample records about 680,000 clones, under 95% being singletons. Worth noting for this clone: Its antigen is unknown.

This clonotype originated in a young man in good health. This chain joins TRBV2 and TRBJ1-2; TRBD1 agrees at 8 bases. Sequenced sample: naive CD8+ T cells sorted from blood. Here the CDR3 DNA reads TGTGCCAGCCAGACAGGGGTCAGTGGCTACACCTTC. Amino acid sequence: CASQTGVSGYTF.